This entry lists 13 T cell receptor beta chains sequenced from one sample in a study of blood T cells in healthy people across ages. Together with a sample-barcoded 5' primer, a J-beta primer mix was included in a second PCR lasting roughly 7 to 11 cycles. TCRdb fed the 5' RACE reads into MiXCR, producing one record per CDR3 protein. The data show hundreds of thousands of distinct CDR3 sequences, around 32% seen once. Material: blood. The receptors were gathered from a woman over 75 in good health.

This clonotype was observed a few times. The chain uses TRBV20-1 and TRBJ2-7, with TRBD2 identical over 7 bases. This CDR3 has 16 residues. Germline loops: CDR1 DFQATT, CDR2 SNEGSKA (reference sequence). The ends lost 1 base at V and 2 bases at J; junction bases unmatched: 11. The CDR3 coding sequence is TGCAGTGCTAGAGGGCTAGCGGCACTTAAACCCTACGAGCAGTACTTC. This codes for CSARGLAALKPYEQYF.

The chain carries TRBV20-1 and TRBJ1-1; the D gene is possibly TRBD1 (6 bases). Looked up from germline, CDR1 is DFQATT and CDR2 is SNEGSKA (reference sequence). This CDR3 comprises 11 residues. V dropped 3 bases and J dropped 6 bases, with 8 bases sitting between them. The CDR3 nucleotides read TGCAGTGCTAGGGGACACCCTGAAGCTTTCTTT. It codes for CSARGHPEAFF.

The J gene is TRBJ2-2, the V gene TRBV7-6, with no clear D. Per the germline V gene, CDR1 is SGHVS and CDR2 is FNYEAQ. The V end was cut by 1 base, the J end by 4 bases, with 7 bases between. This CDR3 has 14 residues. CDR3 sequence reads: CASSLVSTTGELFF. The CDR3 nucleotides read TGTGCCAGCAGCTTAGTTTCTACCACCGGGGAGCTGTTTTTT.

This clonotype was found once. This chain links TRBV21-1 with TRBJ1-2; whether TRBD1, the table's D call, matches the DNA was not checked. TRBV21-1 is assigned pseudogene status. The CDR3 totals 15 residues. The CDR3 loop is CASSPEGTPPYGYTF. The CDR3 coding sequence is TGTGCCAGCAGCCCAGAGGGGACCCCCCCCTATGGCTACACCTTC.

This clonotype showed up many times. J is TRBJ2-7 and V is TRBV6-1, with 8 bases lining up with TRBD1. Germline trimming cut 3 bases from V and 4 bases from J; bases unmatched to any gene: 8. The CDR3 is 15 amino acids. Germline V gene data show CDR1 as MNHNS and CDR2 as SASEGT. CDR3 residues: CASSDASRTGYEQYF. The CDR3 DNA reads TGTGCCAGCAGTGACGCCTCTCGGACAGGGTACGAGCAGTACTTC.

The chain combines TRBV4-2 with TRBJ2-2; maybe TRBD1 (5 bases). The last part of the DNA fits TRBJ1-1 better; the J call may be wrong. The germline V gene encodes CDR1 LGHNA and CDR2 YNFKEQ. This CDR3 has 14 amino acids. The DNA for the CDR3 is TGTGCCAGCAGCCAAGACGGGATCGGGGCGGGAGCTTTCTTT. It is translated as CASSQDGIGAGAFF.

This clonotype was counted ten times or more. This chain joins TRBV12-3 or TRBV12-4 and TRBJ1-2; TRBD1 matches 8 bases. This CDR3 contains 14 residues. V dropped 3 bases and J dropped 7; count of bases not matched to a gene: 7. The CDR3 region has the DNA TGTGCCAGCAGTTTTGGCAGGGGGCGAGGTGGCTACACCTTC. It translates to CASSFGRGRGGYTF.

This clonotype was seen repeatedly, ten times or more. The CDR3 spells CASSLSRGYQETQYF. The DNA of the CDR3 is TGTGCCAGCAGCTTATCCAGGGGGTACCAAGAGACCCAGTACTTC. This chain links TRBV7-2 with TRBJ2-5; 7 positions match TRBD1. The length of the CDR3 is 15 residues. Trimming took 2 bases from V and 0 from J; bases not matched to a gene: 3. The V gene's germline CDR1 is SGHTA and CDR2 FQGNSA.

This sequence joins TRBV7-2 and TRBJ2-1, with a weak D call TRBD2 (5 bases). The CDR3 has 16 amino acids. Trimming pared 1 base from V and 1 base from J, leaving 11 bases between. In germline, CDR1 is SGHTA, CDR2 FQGNSA. The CDR3 DNA reads TGTGCCAGCAGCTTAGGCGCGGCGGGTTCCTACAATGAGCAGTTCTTC. This encodes CASSLGAAGSYNEQFF.

This clonotype came up a few times. Possible read error: a much larger clone is one base away. The chain couples TRBV7-2 to TRBJ2-5; TRBD2 matches 10 bases. Germline CDR1 is SGHTA and CDR2 is FQGNSA. V was pared by 1 base and J by 11 bases, with 7 bases of the junction left unmatched. The CDR3 has 14 residues. The CDR3, as DNA: TGTGCCAGCAGCTTAGAACTAGCGGGGTATGAGCAGTACTTC. This translates into CASSLELAGYEQYF.

This clonotype was recorded at least ten times. V usage is TRBV15 and J usage is TRBJ2-7; 8 bases agree with TRBD2. Germline CDR1 reads LNHNV; CDR2 reads YYDKDF (reference sequence). The length of the CDR3 is 15 residues. The V segment lost 5 bases and the J segment 2 bases; nucleotides outside the gene matches: 8. The CDR3 reads CATSSPGRAAYEQYF. The CDR3, as DNA: TGTGCCACCAGCTCCCCCGGGAGGGCCGCCTACGAGCAGTACTTC.

On this clonotype: This could be a read error, since a much larger clone is one nucleotide away. This chain joins TRBV27 and TRBJ2-3; 13 positions match TRBD2. Per the germline V gene, CDR1 is MNHEY and CDR2 is SMNVEV (reference sequence). The CDR3 runs to 16 residues. CDR3 residues: CASSSWTSGGTDAQYF. Written as DNA, the CDR3 is TGTGCCAGCAGTTCTTGGACTAGCGGGGGTACAGATGCGCAGTATTTT.

The V and J genes are TRBV9 and TRBJ2-2; 10 bases are shared with TRBD1. The J segment lost 4 bases and the V segment lost 3 bases, leaving 6 bases of the junction unmatched. The CDR3 loop spans 16 amino acids. Germline CDR1 SGDLS, CDR2 YYNGEE. CDR3 protein: CASSGGTGVLTGELFF. The DNA of the CDR3 is TGTGCCAGCAGCGGGGGGACAGGGGTCCTCACCGGGGAGCTGTTTTTT.